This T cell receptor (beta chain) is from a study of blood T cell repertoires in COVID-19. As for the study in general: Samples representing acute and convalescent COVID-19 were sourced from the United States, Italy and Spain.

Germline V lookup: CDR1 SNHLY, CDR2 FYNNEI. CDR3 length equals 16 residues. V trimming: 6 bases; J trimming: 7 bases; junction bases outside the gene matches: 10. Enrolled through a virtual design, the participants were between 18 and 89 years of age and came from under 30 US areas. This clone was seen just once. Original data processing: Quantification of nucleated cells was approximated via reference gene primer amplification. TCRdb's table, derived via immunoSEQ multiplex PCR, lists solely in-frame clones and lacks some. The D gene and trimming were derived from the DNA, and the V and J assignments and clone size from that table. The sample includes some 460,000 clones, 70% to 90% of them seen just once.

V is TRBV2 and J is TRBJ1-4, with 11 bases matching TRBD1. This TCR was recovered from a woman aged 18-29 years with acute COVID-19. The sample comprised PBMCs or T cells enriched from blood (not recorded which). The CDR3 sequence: CASRLGQGGRSEKLFF. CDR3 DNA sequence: TGTGCCAGCAGGCTGGGACAGGGGGGTAGGAGTGAAAAACTGTTTTTT.